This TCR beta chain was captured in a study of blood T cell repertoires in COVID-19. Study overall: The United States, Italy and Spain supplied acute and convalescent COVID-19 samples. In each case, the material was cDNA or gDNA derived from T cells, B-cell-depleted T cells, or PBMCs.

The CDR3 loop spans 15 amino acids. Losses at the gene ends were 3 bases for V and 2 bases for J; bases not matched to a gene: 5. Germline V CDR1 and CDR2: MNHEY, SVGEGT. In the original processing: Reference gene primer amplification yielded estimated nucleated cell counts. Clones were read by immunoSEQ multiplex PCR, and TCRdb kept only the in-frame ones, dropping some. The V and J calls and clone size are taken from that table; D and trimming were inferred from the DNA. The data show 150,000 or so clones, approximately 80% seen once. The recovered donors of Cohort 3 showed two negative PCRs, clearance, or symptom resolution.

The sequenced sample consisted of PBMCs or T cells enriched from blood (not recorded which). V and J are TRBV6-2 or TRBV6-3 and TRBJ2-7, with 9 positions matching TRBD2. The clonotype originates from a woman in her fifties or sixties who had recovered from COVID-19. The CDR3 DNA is TGTGCCAGCAGTTATGATGGGACTAGCACCTACGAGCAGTACTTC. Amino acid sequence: CASSYDGTSTYEQYF.